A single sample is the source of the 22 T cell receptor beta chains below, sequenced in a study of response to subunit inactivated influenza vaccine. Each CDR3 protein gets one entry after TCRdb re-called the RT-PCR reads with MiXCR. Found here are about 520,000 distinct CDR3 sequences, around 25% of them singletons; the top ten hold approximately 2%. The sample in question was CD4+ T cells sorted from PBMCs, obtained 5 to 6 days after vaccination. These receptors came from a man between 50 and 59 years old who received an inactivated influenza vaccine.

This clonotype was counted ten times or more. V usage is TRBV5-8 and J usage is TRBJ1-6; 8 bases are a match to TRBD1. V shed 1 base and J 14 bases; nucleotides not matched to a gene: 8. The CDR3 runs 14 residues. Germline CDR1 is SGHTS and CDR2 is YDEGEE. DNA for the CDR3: TGTGCCAGCAGCTTGTTGCAGGGGGCGAAGGCCCTCCACTTT. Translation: CASSLLQGAKALHF.

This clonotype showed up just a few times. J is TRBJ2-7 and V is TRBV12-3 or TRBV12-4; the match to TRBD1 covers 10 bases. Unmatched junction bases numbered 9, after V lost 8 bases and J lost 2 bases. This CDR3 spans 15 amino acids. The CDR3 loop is CASLGLTGGPYEQYF. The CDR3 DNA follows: TGTGCCAGCCTAGGGCTGACAGGGGGCCCCTACGAGCAGTACTTC.

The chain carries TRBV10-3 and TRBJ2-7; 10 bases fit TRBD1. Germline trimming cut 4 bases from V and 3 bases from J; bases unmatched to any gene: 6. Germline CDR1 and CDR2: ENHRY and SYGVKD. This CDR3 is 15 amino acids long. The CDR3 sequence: CAISGDRGLDYEQYF. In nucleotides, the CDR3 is TGTGCCATCAGTGGCGACAGGGGGCTAGACTACGAGCAGTACTTC.

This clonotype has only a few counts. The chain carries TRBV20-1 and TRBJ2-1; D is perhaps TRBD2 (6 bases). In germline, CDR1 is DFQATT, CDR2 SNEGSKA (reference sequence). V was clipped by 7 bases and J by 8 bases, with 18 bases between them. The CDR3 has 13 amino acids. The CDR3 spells CSDLAPGGDEQFF. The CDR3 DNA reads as TGCAGTGACCTAGCTCCGGGCGGGGATGAGCAGTTCTTC.

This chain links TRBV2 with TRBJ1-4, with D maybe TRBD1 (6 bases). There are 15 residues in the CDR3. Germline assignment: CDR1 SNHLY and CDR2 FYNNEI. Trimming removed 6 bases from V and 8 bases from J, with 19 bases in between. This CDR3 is CASRTQDSLGEKLFF. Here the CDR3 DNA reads TGTGCCAGCAGGACCCAGGACAGTTTGGGCGAAAAACTGTTTTTT.

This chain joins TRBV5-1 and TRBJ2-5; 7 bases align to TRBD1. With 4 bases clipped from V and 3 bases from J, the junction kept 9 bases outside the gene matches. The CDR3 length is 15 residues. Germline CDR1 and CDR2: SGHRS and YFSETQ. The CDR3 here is CASSMNSGTEETQYF. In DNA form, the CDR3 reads TGCGCCAGCAGCATGAACTCCGGGACAGAAGAGACCCAGTACTTC.

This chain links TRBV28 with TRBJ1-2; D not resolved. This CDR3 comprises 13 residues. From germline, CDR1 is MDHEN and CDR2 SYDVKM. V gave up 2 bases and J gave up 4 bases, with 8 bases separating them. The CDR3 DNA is TGTGCCAGCAGTTTAGCAGTTCTCTATGGCTACACCTTC. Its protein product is CASSLAVLYGYTF.

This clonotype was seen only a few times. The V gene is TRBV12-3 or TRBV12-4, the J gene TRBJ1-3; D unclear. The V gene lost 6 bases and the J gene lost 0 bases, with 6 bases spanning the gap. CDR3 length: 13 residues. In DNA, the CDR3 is TGTGCCAGCAGACCAGGCTCTGGAAACACCATATATTTT. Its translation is CASRPGSGNTIYF.

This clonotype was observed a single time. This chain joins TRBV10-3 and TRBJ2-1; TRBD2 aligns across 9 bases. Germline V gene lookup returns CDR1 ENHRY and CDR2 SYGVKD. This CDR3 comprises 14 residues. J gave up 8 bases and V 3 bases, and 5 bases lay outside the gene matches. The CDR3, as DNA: TGTGCCATCAGTGACGCGGGGGGGCTGGATGAGCAGTTCTTC. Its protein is CAISDAGGLDEQFF.

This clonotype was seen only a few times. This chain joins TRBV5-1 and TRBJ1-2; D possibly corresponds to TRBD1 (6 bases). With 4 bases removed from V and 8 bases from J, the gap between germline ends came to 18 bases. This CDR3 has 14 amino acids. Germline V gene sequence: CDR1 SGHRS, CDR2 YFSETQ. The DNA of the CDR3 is TGCGCCAGCAGCCCCCCCACAGGGCCGGGAGGCTACACCTTC. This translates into CASSPPTGPGGYTF.

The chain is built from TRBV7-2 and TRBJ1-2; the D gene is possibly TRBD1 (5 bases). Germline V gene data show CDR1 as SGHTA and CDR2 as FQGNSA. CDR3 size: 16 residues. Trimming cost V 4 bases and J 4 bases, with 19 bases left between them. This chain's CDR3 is CASSSFGGGEGYGYTF. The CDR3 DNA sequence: TGTGCCAGCAGCTCCTTTGGTGGGGGGGAGGGCTATGGCTACACCTTC.

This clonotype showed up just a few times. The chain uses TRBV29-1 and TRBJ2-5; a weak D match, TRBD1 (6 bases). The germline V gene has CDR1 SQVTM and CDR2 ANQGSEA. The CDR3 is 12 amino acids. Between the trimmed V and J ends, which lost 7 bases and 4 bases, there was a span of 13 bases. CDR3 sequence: CSADGGGETQYF. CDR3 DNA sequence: TGCAGCGCCGATGGGGGCGGAGAGACCCAGTACTTC.

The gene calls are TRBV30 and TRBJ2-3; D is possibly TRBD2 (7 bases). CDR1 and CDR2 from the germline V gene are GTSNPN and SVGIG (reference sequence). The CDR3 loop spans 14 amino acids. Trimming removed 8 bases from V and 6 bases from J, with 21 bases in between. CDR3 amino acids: CAGGSSSGADTQYF. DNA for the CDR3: TGTGCCGGGGGCTCGTCCAGCGGGGCTGATACGCAGTATTTT.

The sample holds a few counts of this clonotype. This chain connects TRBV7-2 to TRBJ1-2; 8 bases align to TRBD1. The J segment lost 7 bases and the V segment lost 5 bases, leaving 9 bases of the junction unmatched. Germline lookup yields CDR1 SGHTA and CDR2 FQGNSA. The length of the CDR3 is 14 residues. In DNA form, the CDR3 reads TGTGCCAGCAGCAGCTGGCAGGGGGCTGGTGGCTACACCTTC. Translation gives CASSSWQGAGGYTF. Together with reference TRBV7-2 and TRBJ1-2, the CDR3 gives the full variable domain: GAGVSQSPSNKVTEKGKDVELRCDPISGHTALYWYRQSLGQGLEFLIYFQGNSAPDKSGLPSDRFSAERTGGSVSTLTIQRTQQEDSAVYLCASSSWQGAGGYTFGSGTRLTVV.

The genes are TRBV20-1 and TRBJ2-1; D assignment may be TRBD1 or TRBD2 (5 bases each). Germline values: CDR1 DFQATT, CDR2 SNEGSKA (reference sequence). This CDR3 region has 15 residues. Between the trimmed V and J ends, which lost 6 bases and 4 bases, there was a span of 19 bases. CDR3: CSARARMTGYNEQFF. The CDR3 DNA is TGCAGTGCCAGGGCCCGGATGACGGGGTACAATGAGCAGTTCTTC.

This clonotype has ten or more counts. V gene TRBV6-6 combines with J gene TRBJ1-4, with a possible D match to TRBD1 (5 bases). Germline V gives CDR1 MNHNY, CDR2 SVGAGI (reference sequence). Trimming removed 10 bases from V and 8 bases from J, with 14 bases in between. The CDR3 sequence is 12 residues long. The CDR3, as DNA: TGTGCCATCTCTGGGGGACCGGAAAAACTGTTTTTT. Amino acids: CAISGGPEKLFF.

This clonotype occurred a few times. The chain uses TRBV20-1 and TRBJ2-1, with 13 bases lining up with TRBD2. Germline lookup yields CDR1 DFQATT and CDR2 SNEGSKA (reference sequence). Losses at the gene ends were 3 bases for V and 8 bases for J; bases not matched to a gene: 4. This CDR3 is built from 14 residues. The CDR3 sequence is CSARTSGRIDEQFF. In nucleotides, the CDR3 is TGCAGTGCTAGGACTAGCGGGAGGATCGATGAGCAGTTCTTC.

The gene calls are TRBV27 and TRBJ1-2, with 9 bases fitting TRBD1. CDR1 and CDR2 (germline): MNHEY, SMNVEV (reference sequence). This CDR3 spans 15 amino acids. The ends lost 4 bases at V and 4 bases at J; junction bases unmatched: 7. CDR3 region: CASSWGQGRIYGYTF. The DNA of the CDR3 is TGTGCCAGCAGTTGGGGACAGGGTCGGATCTATGGCTACACCTTC.

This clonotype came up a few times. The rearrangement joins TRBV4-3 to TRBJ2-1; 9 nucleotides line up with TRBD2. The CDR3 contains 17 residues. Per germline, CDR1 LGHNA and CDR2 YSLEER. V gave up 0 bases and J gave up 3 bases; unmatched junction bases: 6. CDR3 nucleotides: TGCGCCAGCAGCCAAGATCGGGCTAGCGGGAACTACAATGAGCAGTTCTTC. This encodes CASSQDRASGNYNEQFF.

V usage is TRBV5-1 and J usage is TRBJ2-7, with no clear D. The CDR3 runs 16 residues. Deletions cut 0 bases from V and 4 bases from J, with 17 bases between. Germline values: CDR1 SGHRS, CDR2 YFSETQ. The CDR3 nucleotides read TGCGCCAGCAGCTTGGCCTTGTCGACGGATATATACGAGCAGTACTTC. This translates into CASSLALSTDIYEQYF.

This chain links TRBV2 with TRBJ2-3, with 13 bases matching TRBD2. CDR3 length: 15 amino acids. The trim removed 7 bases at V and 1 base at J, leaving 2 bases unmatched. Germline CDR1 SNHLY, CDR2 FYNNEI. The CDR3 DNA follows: TGTGCCAGCAAAACTAGCGGGGGGGGCACAGATACGCAGTATTTT. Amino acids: CASKTSGGGTDTQYF.

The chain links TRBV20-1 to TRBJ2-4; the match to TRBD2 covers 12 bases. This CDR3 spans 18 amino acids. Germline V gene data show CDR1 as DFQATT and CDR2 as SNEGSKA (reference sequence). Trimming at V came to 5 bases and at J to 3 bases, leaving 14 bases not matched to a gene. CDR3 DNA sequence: TGCAGTGCTTACCCTAGCGGGGGGGATAGAGTTGGCAAAAACATTCAGTACTTC. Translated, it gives CSAYPSGGDRVGKNIQYF.